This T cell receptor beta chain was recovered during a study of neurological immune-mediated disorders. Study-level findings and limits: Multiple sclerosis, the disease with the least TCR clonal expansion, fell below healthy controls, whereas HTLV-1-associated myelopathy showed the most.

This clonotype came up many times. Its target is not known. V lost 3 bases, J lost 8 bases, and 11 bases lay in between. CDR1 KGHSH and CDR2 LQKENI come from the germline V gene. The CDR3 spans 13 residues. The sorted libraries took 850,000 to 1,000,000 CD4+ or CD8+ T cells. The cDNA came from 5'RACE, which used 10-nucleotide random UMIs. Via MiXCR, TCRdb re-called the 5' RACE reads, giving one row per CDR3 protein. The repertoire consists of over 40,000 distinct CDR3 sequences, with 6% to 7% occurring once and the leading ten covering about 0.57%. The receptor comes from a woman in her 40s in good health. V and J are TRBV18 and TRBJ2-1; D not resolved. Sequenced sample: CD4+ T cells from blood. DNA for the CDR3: TGTGCCAGCTCACCCCCAATAGAATATGAGCAGTTCTTC. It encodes CASSPPIEYEQFF.